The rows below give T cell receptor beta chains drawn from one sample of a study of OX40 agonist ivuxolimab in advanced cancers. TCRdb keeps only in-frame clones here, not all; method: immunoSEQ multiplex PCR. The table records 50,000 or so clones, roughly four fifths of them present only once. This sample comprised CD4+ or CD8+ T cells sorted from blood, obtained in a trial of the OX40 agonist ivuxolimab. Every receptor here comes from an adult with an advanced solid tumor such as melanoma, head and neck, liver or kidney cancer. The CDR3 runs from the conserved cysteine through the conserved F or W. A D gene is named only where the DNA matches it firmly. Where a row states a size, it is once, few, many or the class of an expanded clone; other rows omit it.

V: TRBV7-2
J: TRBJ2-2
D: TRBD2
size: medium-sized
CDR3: CASSLSSGGTGELFF
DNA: TGTGCCAGCAGCTTATCTAGCGGAGGTACCGGGGAGCTGTTTTTT

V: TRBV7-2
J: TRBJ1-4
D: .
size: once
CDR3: CASSLAGGGGTNEKLFF
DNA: TGTGCCAGCAGCTTAGCAGGGGGGGGCGGGACTAATGAAAAACTGTTTTTT

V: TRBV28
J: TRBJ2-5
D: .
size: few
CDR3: CASSSTSTGAQETQYF
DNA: TGTGCCAGCAGCTCGACTTCTACGGGGGCCCAAGAGACCCAGTACTTC

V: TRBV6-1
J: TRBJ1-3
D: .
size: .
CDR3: CASGGGSSSGNTIYF
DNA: TGTGCCAGCGGGGGGGGATCGAGCTCTGGAAACACCATATATTTT

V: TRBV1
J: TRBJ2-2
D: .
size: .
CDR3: CTSSSDYPNTGELFF
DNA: TGCACCAGCTCCTCGGACTACCCGAACACCGGGGAGCTGTTTTTT

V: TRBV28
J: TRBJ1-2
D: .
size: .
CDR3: CASSSPPRYGYTF
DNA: TGTGCCAGCAGTTCTCCCCCCCGGTATGGCTACACCTTC

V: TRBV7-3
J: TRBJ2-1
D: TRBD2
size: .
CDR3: CASSLAGNVNEQFF
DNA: TGTGCCAGCTCACTAGCGGGGAATGTCAATGAGCAGTTCTTC

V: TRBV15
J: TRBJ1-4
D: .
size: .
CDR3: CATSSSGRQILNEKLFF
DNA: TGTGCCACCAGCAGTTCCGGAAGACAGATACTTAATGAAAAACTGTTTTTT

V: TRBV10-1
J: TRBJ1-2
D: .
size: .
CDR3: CASSANREDGYTF
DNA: TGCGCCAGCAGTGCCAACAGGGAAGATGGCTACACCTTC

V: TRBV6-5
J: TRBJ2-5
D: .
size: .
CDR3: CASTDGVRETQYF
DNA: TGTGCCAGCACCGACGGGGTCCGAGAGACCCAGTACTTC

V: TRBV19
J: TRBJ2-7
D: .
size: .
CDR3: CASSWTGSYEQYF
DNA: TGTGCCAGTAGTTGGACGGGCTCCTACGAGCAGTACTTC

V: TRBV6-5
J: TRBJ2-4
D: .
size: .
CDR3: CASSSGINGNIQYF
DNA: TGTGCCAGCAGTTCCGGGATCAATGGGAACATTCAGTACTTC

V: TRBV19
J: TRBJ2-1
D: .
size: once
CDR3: CASSIEHILSYNEQFF
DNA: TGTGCCAGTAGTATAGAACACATACTCTCCTACAATGAGCAGTTCTTC

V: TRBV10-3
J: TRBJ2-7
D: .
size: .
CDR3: CAISGRLSYEQYF
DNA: TGTGCCATCAGCGGCCGTCTATCCTACGAGCAGTACTTC

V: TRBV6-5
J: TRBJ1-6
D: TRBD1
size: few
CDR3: CASSLGQVASPLHF
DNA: TGTGCCAGCAGTTTGGGACAGGTCGCATCACCCCTCCACTTT

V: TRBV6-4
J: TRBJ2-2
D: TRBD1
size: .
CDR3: CASKSTGGGTGELFF
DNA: TGTGCCAGCAAGTCGACAGGGGGCGGGACCGGGGAGCTGTTTTTT

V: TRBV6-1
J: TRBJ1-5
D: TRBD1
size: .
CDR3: CASRETGGNQPQHF
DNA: TGTGCCAGCAGGGAGACAGGGGGCAATCAGCCCCAGCATTTT

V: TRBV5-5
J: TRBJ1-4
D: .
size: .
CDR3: CASSIGGATNEKLFF
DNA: TGTGCCAGCAGCATTGGGGGCGCAACTAATGAAAAACTGTTTTTT